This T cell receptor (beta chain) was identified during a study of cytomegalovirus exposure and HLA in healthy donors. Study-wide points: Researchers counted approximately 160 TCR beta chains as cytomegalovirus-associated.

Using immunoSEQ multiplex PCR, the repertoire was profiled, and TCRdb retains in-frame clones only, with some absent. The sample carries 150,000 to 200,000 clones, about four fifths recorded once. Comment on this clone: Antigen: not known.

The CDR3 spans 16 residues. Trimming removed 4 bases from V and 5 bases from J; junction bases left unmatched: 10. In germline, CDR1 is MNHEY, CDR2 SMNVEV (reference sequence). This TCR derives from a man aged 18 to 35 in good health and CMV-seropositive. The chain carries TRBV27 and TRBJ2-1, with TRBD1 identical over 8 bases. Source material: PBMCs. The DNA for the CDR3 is TGTGCCAGCAGTTCAACCCCAGGGGGCGGCCACAATGAGCAGTTCTTC. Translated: CASSSTPGGGHNEQFF.